The 19 T cell receptor beta chains in this list originate from one sample, sequenced in a study of T cells in Graves' hyperthyroidism and ophthalmopathy. Amplified TCR beta CDR3 regions came from RNA transcripts. HTBI primers drove first-round RT-PCR of the TCR CDR3. TCRdb independently ran MiXCR on the multiplex PCR reads; one entry per CDR3 protein. The profile shows more than 300,000 distinct CDR3 sequences, 13% of them singletons. The sequenced sample was blood. These receptors all stem from a woman between 18 and 29 years old with Graves' hyperthyroidism.

This clonotype was counted at least ten times. The V gene is TRBV11-3, the J gene TRBJ2-1; either TRBD1 or TRBD2 may fit D (5 bases each). The CDR3 totals 16 residues. Germline V gene lookup returns CDR1 SGHNT and CDR2 YENEEA. V was clipped by 4 bases and J by 6 bases, with 19 bases between them. CDR3 coding DNA: TGTGCCAGCAGCTCCCCCGGGCCGATTGGGACCAATGAGCAGTTCTTC. As protein: CASSSPGPIGTNEQFF.

This clonotype was observed at least ten times. The V call is TRBV15, the J call TRBJ2-1; TRBD1 might be the D (5 bases). Germline lookup yields CDR1 LNHNV and CDR2 YYDKDF (reference sequence). The V and J ends lost 0 bases and 3 bases respectively, with 21 bases between them. The CDR3 covers 19 residues. The CDR3 protein is CATSRDRKKGVKGYNEQFF. The CDR3 DNA follows: TGTGCCACCAGCAGAGACAGAAAAAAAGGGGTCAAAGGCTACAATGAGCAGTTCTTC.

The chain links TRBV18 to TRBJ1-5; D remains unclear. This CDR3 has 13 residues. The V end was cut by 2 bases, the J end by 5 bases, with 7 bases between. The germline CDR1 and CDR2 sequences are KGHSH and LQKENI. CDR3 sequence reads: CASSPSSDQPQHF. The CDR3 coding sequence is TGTGCCAGCTCACCAAGCAGCGATCAGCCCCAGCATTTT.

Ten or more counts support this clonotype. The CDR3 sequence: CASSPVGPTNEKLFF. CDR3 bases: TGTGCCAGCAGCCCCGTGGGGCCAACTAATGAAAAACTGTTTTTT. V gene TRBV11-2 combines with J gene TRBJ1-4, with D possibly matching TRBD1 (5 bases). Germline-derived CDR1 and CDR2 are SGHAT and FQNNGV. Trimming left V 5 bases short and J 0 bases short, with 10 bases between. This CDR3 is 15 amino acids long.

This clonotype was found many times. This chain links TRBV24-1 with TRBJ2-5; D is perhaps TRBD1 or TRBD2 (5 bases each). This CDR3 region has 15 residues. Trimming shortened V by 3 bases and J by 5 bases, and 15 bases separated the two germline ends. CDR1 KGHDR and CDR2 SFDVKD come from the germline V gene. The CDR3 reads CATSDQGPKGETQYF. The CDR3 coding sequence is TGTGCCACCAGTGATCAGGGACCGAAGGGGGAGACCCAGTACTTC.

This clonotype appeared a few times. The rearrangement uses TRBV9 and TRBJ1-6, with D perhaps TRBD1 (5 bases). This CDR3 is built from 16 residues. Trimming took off 3 bases at V and 1 base at J, with 11 bases between the two ends. Germline lookup yields CDR1 SGDLS and CDR2 YYNGEE. DNA for the CDR3: TGTGCCAGCAGCGCCCCGGGGGGGTCCTATAATTCACCCCTCCACTTT. Protein product: CASSAPGGSYNSPLHF. The entire variable domain, with the rest obtained from reference TRBV9 and TRBJ1-6, is as follows: DSGVTQTPKHLITATGQRVTLRCSPRSGDLSVYWYQQSLDQGLQFLIQYYNGEERAKGNILERFSAQQFPDLHSELNLSSLELGDSALYFCASSAPGGSYNSPLHFGNGTRLTVT.

This clonotype showed up just a few times. The J gene is TRBJ1-2, the V gene TRBV4-3; a weak D match, TRBD1 (5 bases). Between the trimmed V and J ends, which lost 0 bases and 5 bases, there was a span of 10 bases. This CDR3 is built from 14 residues. The germline V gene encodes CDR1 LGHNA and CDR2 YSLEER. As DNA, the CDR3 is TGCGCCAGCAGCCAAGATACCGGGGGATATGGCTACACCTTC. This translates into CASSQDTGGYGYTF.

The genes are TRBV20-1 and TRBJ1-5; 9 bases line up with TRBD1. This CDR3 contains 13 residues. Germline V lookup: CDR1 DFQATT, CDR2 SNEGSKA (reference sequence). Unmatched junction bases numbered 5, after V lost 6 bases and J lost 5 bases. The CDR3 DNA sequence: TGCAGTGCGGCGGGACAGGGCCATCAGCCCCAGCATTTT. It codes for CSAAGQGHQPQHF.

Many counts were recorded for this clonotype. The chain combines TRBV29-1 with TRBJ2-1; 9 positions match TRBD2. Germline V gene sequence: CDR1 SQVTM, CDR2 ANQGSEA. The V segment lost 5 bases and the J segment 7 bases; nucleotides outside the gene matches: 30. The CDR3 loop spans 21 amino acids. CDR3 coding DNA: TGCAGCGTTCTTTCCGTCGCCCACCCACAACGGCGGGAGGGCCCCGGGAATGAGCAGTTCTTC. Translation: CSVLSVAHPQRREGPGNEQFF.

This clonotype was seen once. This chain connects TRBV5-4 to TRBJ2-7; tentative D call: TRBD1 (6 bases). The CDR3 loop spans 13 amino acids. Between the trimmed V and J ends, which lost 4 bases and 7 bases, there was a span of 15 bases. Germline CDR1 and CDR2: SGHNT and YYREEE (reference sequence). The CDR3 spells CASSPPDRNEQYF. The DNA of the CDR3 is TGTGCCAGCAGCCCACCCGACAGGAATGAGCAGTACTTC.

This clonotype came up many times. V and J are TRBV4-1 and TRBJ2-1; D is possibly TRBD2 (7 bases). The CDR3 sequence is 16 residues long. Germline CDR1 and CDR2: MGHRA and YSYEKL. Trimming shortened V by 0 bases and J by 1 base, and 10 bases separated the two germline ends. CDR3 nucleotide sequence: TGCGCCAGCAGCCAAGAGGAGGGGGGGTCCTACAATGAGCAGTTCTTC. Its protein is CASSQEEGGSYNEQFF.

The CDR3 loop reads CASSFGTAGNEQFF. As DNA, the CDR3 is TGTGCCAGCAGTTTCGGGACAGCTGGGAATGAGCAGTTCTTC. The chain uses TRBV27 and TRBJ2-1, with 7 bases matching TRBD1. CDR1 is MNHEY and CDR2 is SMNVEV in the germline V gene (reference sequence). This CDR3 region has 14 residues. Trimming cost V 3 bases and J 7 bases; bases outside gene matches: 6.

This clonotype was seen at least ten times. The chain uses TRBV20-1 and TRBJ2-1; TRBD2 agrees at 12 bases. The CDR3 is made up of 15 amino acids. Germline CDR1 is DFQATT and CDR2 is SNEGSKA (reference sequence). V trimming: 6 bases; J trimming: 2 bases; junction bases outside the gene matches: 5. The CDR3 here is CSAELAGGPYNEQFF. CDR3 bases: TGCAGTGCGGAACTAGCGGGAGGCCCCTACAATGAGCAGTTCTTC.

This clonotype was picked up many times. V and J are TRBV28 and TRBJ2-1; the D call may be TRBD1 or TRBD2 (5 bases each). The CDR3 extends over 14 amino acids. The germline V gene has CDR1 MDHEN and CDR2 SYDVKM. V was cut by 2 bases and J by 8 bases, with 13 bases left in between. The chain's CDR3 is CASSLGTLVDEQFF. CDR3 DNA: TGTGCCAGCAGTTTAGGGACCTTGGTCGATGAGCAGTTCTTC.

In the case of this clonotype: This may stem from a read error, because a much larger clone lies one nucleotide away. The gene calls are TRBV2 and TRBJ1-5; perhaps TRBD1 as D (5 bases). CDR3 length: 15 residues. Germline assignment: CDR1 SNHLY and CDR2 FYNNEI. The CDR3 loop is CASSGDSYSTQPQHF. The CDR3 nucleotides are TGTGCCAGCAGTGGAGACAGCTATAGCACTCAGCCCCAGCATTTT.

This clonotype was picked up many times. This chain connects TRBV6-2 or TRBV6-3 to TRBJ1-2; TRBD1 is a possible D gene (6 bases). CDR3 length: 16 residues. Germline CDR1 MNHEY, CDR2 SVGEGT. Between the trimmed V and J ends, which lost 4 bases and 2 bases, there was a span of 17 bases. CDR3 nucleotide sequence: TGTGCCAGCAGTTTCGTTAAGTCGGACAGCAACTATGGCTACACCTTC. Residues: CASSFVKSDSNYGYTF.

In this sample, this clonotype turned up many times. The gene calls are TRBV28 and TRBJ2-3; possible D gene TRBD2, 6 bases. This CDR3 contains 15 residues. Germline assignment: CDR1 MDHEN and CDR2 SYDVKM. Deletions cut 1 base from V and 6 bases from J, with 14 bases between. CDR3 sequence reads: CASSLFFGRGDTQYF. In nucleotides, the CDR3 is TGTGCCAGCAGTTTATTCTTCGGGAGAGGGGATACGCAGTATTTT.

This clonotype was seen more than once but under ten times. A much larger clone differs from this one at a single base, so this may be a read error. Likely a read error: the CDR3 ends without its conserved phenylalanine or tryptophan. This rearrangement joins TRBV27 to TRBJ1-2, with no clear D. This CDR3 spans 16 amino acids. CDR1 is MNHEY, CDR2 SMNVEV, per germline (reference sequence). V was shortened by 0 bases and J by 5 bases, with 16 bases between the two germline ends. The CDR3 DNA reads as TGTGCCAGCAGTTTATCGATAAAGGGCAGAACTTATGGCTACACCCTC. It is translated as CASSLSIKGRTYGYTL.

V and J are TRBV19 and TRBJ2-7; D remains unclear. Germline CDR1 LNHDA, CDR2 SQIVND (reference sequence). Deletions cut 6 bases from V and 3 bases from J, with 15 bases between. This CDR3 is built from 14 residues. In DNA form, the CDR3 reads TGTGCCAGTAGCCCCCTGTGGAACGACTACGAGCAGTACTTC. Amino acid sequence: CASSPLWNDYEQYF.